Below, one TCR beta chain is given with its context. This sample stems from a study of blood T cell repertoires in COVID-19. The V and J ends lost 5 bases and 7 bases, in that order; junction bases with no gene match: 16. The germline V gene encodes CDR1 MNHEY and CDR2 SMNVEV (reference sequence). There are 17 residues in the CDR3. This table comes from immunoSEQ multiplex PCR, and its TCRdb copy is limited to in-frame clones, with some not included. The table includes roughly 160,000 clones, approximately 80% detected once. J is TRBJ1-2 and V is TRBV27; 10 bases align to TRBD1. The specimen sequenced was peripheral blood. This TCR was recovered from a woman older than 75 with COVID-19, enrolled during active disease. The chain's CDR3 is CASSQPGQGMTVSGYTF. CDR3 DNA: TGTGCCAGCAGTCAGCCGGGACAGGGGATGACTGTGTCTGGCTACACCTTC.